Below, one T cell receptor (beta chain) is given with its context. The data were taken from a study of blood T cell repertoires in COVID-19. Study details: Sample material is recorded as cDNA or gDNA derived from T cells, B-cell-depleted T cells, or PBMCs.

Per the study methods: Amplification of reference gene primers provided the estimated nucleated cell counts. Measured with immunoSEQ multiplex PCR; TCRdb has only the in-frame clones, and not every one. Clonal size and the V and J genes are those of that table, whereas D and trimming came from the DNA. The sample shows about 370,000 clones, roughly 86% of them seen only once. The V and J ends lost 3 bases and 8 bases respectively, with 18 bases between them. The CDR3 is made up of 15 amino acids. Germline CDR1 is SGHNT and CDR2 is YYREEE (reference sequence). Sequencing used peripheral blood. The TCR originated in a woman aged 25 to 45 with COVID-19, enrolled during active disease. V and J are TRBV5-4 and TRBJ2-1; perhaps TRBD1 as D (8 bases). CDR3 in amino acids: CASSSAGQAGDEQFF. CDR3 DNA sequence: TGTGCCAGCAGCTCCGCGGGACAGGCGGGAGATGAGCAGTTCTTC.